Here is one T cell receptor (beta chain) with its context. Its target is not known. Germline assignment: CDR1 WNHNN and CDR2 SYGVQD (reference sequence). The CDR3 covers 14 residues. The trim removed 2 bases at V and 6 bases at J, leaving 1 base unmatched. Here immunoSEQ multiplex PCR was the method, and the copy in TCRdb shows in-frame clones only, minus some. The sample has 300,000 or so clones; about 64% are singletons. The data originate from a study of cytotoxic CD8 clonotypes in ibrutinib-treated CLL. On the study more broadly: Mean productive templates were approximately 230,000; mean productive rearrangements were around 91,000. Study-wide points: Relative to age-matched healthy donors, clonality at baseline was higher, and it tracked circulating CD8+ T-cell counts. Having risen at ibrutinib response, clonality had fallen back toward baseline by progression.

Genomic DNA in a quantity of about 2.1 micrograms was derived from cryopreserved PBMCs for TCR beta libraries. This chain links TRBV10-1 with TRBJ1-4; 9 bases match TRBD1. The sequencing used PBMCs, collected after 36 months of ibrutinib treatment. This clonotype originated in a human donor with chronic lymphocytic leukemia. DNA for the CDR3: TGCGCCAGCAGTGAGAGGACAGGGGATGAAAAACTGTTTTTT. Residues: CASSERTGDEKLFF.